This is a list of T cell receptor beta chains from one sample in a study of CD8 T cells in Susac syndrome. TCRdb re-analysed the immunoSEQ multiplex PCR reads in MiXCR, keeping a single row per CDR3 protein. The sample shows about 94,000 distinct CDR3 sequences, roughly 94% of them seen only once. The sequencing sample was made of CD4+ T cells from PBMCs. All receptors derive from a human donor with Susac syndrome. Both conserved end residues are trimmed from each CDR3.

>TRBV11-2|TRBJ1-2
ASSSNRGNYGYT
>TRBV20-1|TRBJ2-5
SALERGGRETQY
>TRBV6-5|TRBJ2-1
ASSYSSGLPVNEQF
>TRBV9|TRBJ2-6
ASSTLQGAFIRSGANVLT
>TRBV28|TRBJ1-6
ASRGGTENSPLH
>TRBV3-1|TRBJ1-1
ASSQNLRATEAF
>TRBV29-1|TRBJ2-3
SVASTSGGDTQY
>TRBV6-1|TRBJ1-5
ASSMGQGAQPQH
>TRBV19|TRBJ2-5
ASSSGGGYQETQY
>TRBV16|TRBJ1-1
ASSQFEIRGTEAF
>TRBV21-1|TRBJ2-5
ASSKRGTFGQGATETQY
>TRBV9|TRBJ2-6
ASSVEAGWGANVLT
>TRBV3-1|TRBJ1-2
ASSNSGTADYGYT
>TRBV20-1|TRBJ1-6
SASGTGDSPLH
>TRBV10-3|TRBJ1-2
AIAFHWGTMGYT
>TRBV29-1|TRBJ2-6
SVLQGGSGANVLT
>TRBV25-1|TRBJ2-7
ASSGDAAYEQY
>TRBV21-1|TRBJ1-4
ASSTLLSGREKLF
>TRBV5-4|TRBJ1-2
ASSFQGANYGYT
>TRBV12-5|TRBJ1-1
ASGLVQGNTEAF
>TRBV5-6|TRBJ1-1
ASSYRGGSRGAF
>TRBV20-1|TRBJ2-2
SAREGHGTGELF
>TRBV14|TRBJ1-1
ASSARTGRSTEAF
>TRBV21-1|TRBJ2-5
ASSFRDRPQETQY
>TRBV3-1|TRBJ2-1
ASSLPLAGGDNEQF
>TRBV3-1|TRBJ2-5
ASSQGRSETQY
>TRBV12-3/TRBV12-4|TRBJ2-7
ASKPSGGLYEQY
>TRBV28|TRBJ2-7
ASSFSLIELTYEQY
>TRBV13|TRBJ2-1
ASSLGSGGAFDEQF
>TRBV4-3|TRBJ2-2
ASSTGLAGADGLYTGELF
>TRBV20-1|TRBJ2-5
SARDVQGLGETQY
>TRBV11-2|TRBJ2-3
ASSLAHRGGTDTQY
>TRBV12-3/TRBV12-4|TRBJ2-1
ASRPGPSSYNEQF
>TRBV11-2|TRBJ2-7
ASSRGQTYEQY
>TRBV7-3|TRBJ2-1
ASSSTSGTGIYEQF
>TRBV24-1|TRBJ1-1
ATSATADGNTEAF
>TRBV20-1|TRBJ2-5
SATRGKETQY
>TRBV29-1|TRBJ2-7
SVGPGSGEQY
>TRBV7-6|TRBJ2-1
ASSLGGRNEQF
>TRBV2|TRBJ2-3
ASRGQAARTDTQY
>TRBV27|TRBJ2-7
ASSPGTGNYEQY
>TRBV3-1|TRBJ2-3
ASSQAGTSGVMGTDTQY
>TRBV4-3|TRBJ1-2
ASSQESGETNYGYT
>TRBV20-1|TRBJ1-1
SARDGGDTEAF
>TRBV29-1|TRBJ1-2
SVVETGTGRGYT
>TRBV12-3/TRBV12-4|TRBJ1-2
ASSLAAGAYGYT
>TRBV2|TRBJ1-5
ASRPQGPNQPQH
>TRBV30|TRBJ1-5
AYTTGANSNQPQH